Listed below are T cell receptor beta chains from one sample, sequenced in a study of cytomegalovirus exposure and HLA in healthy donors. The protocol was immunoSEQ multiplex PCR, while the TCRdb copy is restricted to in-frame clones and leaves out a portion. The table lists approximately 190,000 clones, around 78% of them singletons. Material: PBMCs. The receptors shown here come from a woman between 25 and 40 years old in good health and CMV-seropositive. Each CDR3 is given with its conserved first and last residue. A D gene is named only where the DNA matches it firmly. Where a row states a size, it is once, few, many or the class of an expanded clone; other rows omit it.

D,J,size,V,DNA,CDR3
.,TRBJ2-1,.,TRBV15,TGTGCCACCAGCAGAGATCGGTACTATTACAATGAGCAGTTCTTC,CATSRDRYYYNEQFF
.,TRBJ1-4,once,TRBV9,TGTGCCAGCAGCAAGTCGACCGGTAGGGGGAATGAAAAACTGTTTTTT,CASSKSTGRGNEKLFF
.,TRBJ2-1,.,TRBV7-9,TGTGCCAGCAGCCCCGTCAGGGGCGACTACAATGAGCAGTTCTTC,CASSPVRGDYNEQFF
.,TRBJ2-7,.,TRBV29-1,TGCAGCGTCGGGAGGGGGCTAGGCTACGAGCAGTACTTC,CSVGRGLGYEQYF
.,TRBJ1-3,.,TRBV5-1,TGCGCCAGCAGTTCGGGAGGCTCTGGAAACACCATATATTTT,CASSSGGSGNTIYF
TRBD1,TRBJ1-5,.,TRBV28,TGTGCCAGCACCCCTAGGGGACAGGGGGATCAGCCCCAGCATTTT,CASTPRGQGDQPQHF
.,TRBJ1-2,.,TRBV30,TGTGCCGCATGGGGGGGTGGCTACACCTTC,CAAWGGGYTF
.,TRBJ2-5,.,TRBV20-1,TGCAGTGCTAGCACACAAGAGACCCAGTACTTC,CSASTQETQYF
.,TRBJ2-7,.,TRBV5-4,TGTGCCAGCAGCTTGGATCCGTACTCCCACGAGCAGTACTTC,CASSLDPYSHEQYF
TRBD1,TRBJ1-2,.,TRBV4-2,TGTGCCAGCAGCCCACGCCAGGGGGCGCGTGGCTACACCTTC,CASSPRQGARGYTF
TRBD2,TRBJ2-3,.,TRBV5-1,TGCGCCAGCAGCTTTTGGCGGGGGGCGACAGATACGCAGTATTTT,CASSFWRGATDTQYF
TRBD1,TRBJ2-1,.,TRBV6-4,TGTGCCAGCAGCGCGTCCGGGACACAGGGGACATTTGAGCAGTTCTTC,CASSASGTQGTFEQFF
.,TRBJ1-1,.,TRBV2,TGTGCCAGCATATCAGGGGCGATGAACACTGAAGCTTTCTTT,CASISGAMNTEAFF
.,TRBJ2-2,.,TRBV27,TGTGCCAGCAGTTCCGGCACCGGGGAGCTGTTTTTT,CASSSGTGELFF
.,TRBJ2-3,.,TRBV19,TGTGCCAGTGCCAGCCCAGGACCAGGGGTAGATACGCAGTATTTT,CASASPGPGVDTQYF
.,TRBJ1-4,.,TRBV7-9,TGTGCCAGCACCCCGACAGGTTCAGCGGACTTTGAAAAACTGTTTTTT,CASTPTGSADFEKLFF
.,TRBJ2-7,.,TRBV20-1,TGCAGTGCTAGCGGGTTCAGCGAGCAGTACTTC,CSASGFSEQYF
TRBD2,TRBJ2-1,.,TRBV2,TGTGCCAGCAGTGGACTAGCGGGGATGGGTGAGCAGTTCTTC,CASSGLAGMGEQFF
TRBD1,TRBJ1-1,.,TRBV27,TGTGCCACCAAAGGGACAGGGAACACTGAAGCTTTCTTT,CATKGTGNTEAFF
.,TRBJ1-3,.,TRBV19,TGTGCCAGTAGACTACAGGATACTGGAAACACCATATATTTT,CASRLQDTGNTIYF
.,TRBJ2-3,.,TRBV27,TGTGCCAGCAGTTTACTAGGAGGTAGGGATACGCAGTATTTT,CASSLLGGRDTQYF
TRBD1,TRBJ2-3,.,TRBV5-1,TGCGCCAGCAGTTCGGACAGGGTCGGAACAGATACGCAGTATTTT,CASSSDRVGTDTQYF
.,TRBJ1-1,.,TRBV6-6,TGTGCCAGCAGCTCGACTTTCGGGGGCACTGAAGCTTTCTTT,CASSSTFGGTEAFF
.,TRBJ1-2,.,TRBV6-1,TGTGCCAGCAGTGCGGGAGGGCTATTTAACTATGGCTACACCTTC,CASSAGGLFNYGYTF
.,TRBJ2-3,.,TRBV7-3,TGTGCCAGCAGCTTATCTCGGGATCTATCGGATACGCAGTATTTT,CASSLSRDLSDTQYF
.,TRBJ2-5,.,TRBV30,TGTGCCTGGAGTGTTTTCCCCTTTTTCTCGGACAGATCCCAAGAGACCCAGTACTTC,CAWSVFPFFSDRSQETQYF
.,TRBJ2-7,.,TRBV11-2,TGTGCCAGCAGCTCCCTCCGGAGTGGGAGGAGCTCCTACGAGCAGTACTTC,CASSSLRSGRSSYEQYF
.,TRBJ2-3,.,TRBV25-1,TGTGCCAGCATGGCCCAGGCAGGGACTGATACGCAGTATTTT,CASMAQAGTDTQYF
TRBD2,TRBJ2-7,.,TRBV7-9,TGTGCCAGCAGCCCCCGGGGGGATACCTACGAGCAGTACTTC,CASSPRGDTYEQYF
TRBD1,TRBJ2-7,.,TRBV6-6,TGTGCCAGCAGTTCCGGACAGGGGGCTTACGAGCAGTACTTC,CASSSGQGAYEQYF
.,TRBJ1-2,.,TRBV9,TGTGCCAGCAGCGTAGGCGGGACCTATGGCTACACCTTC,CASSVGGTYGYTF
TRBD1,TRBJ1-5,.,TRBV9,TGTGCCAGCAGCGGGACAGGGGATCAGCCCCAGCATTTT,CASSGTGDQPQHF
.,TRBJ2-1,few,TRBV5-6,TGTGCCAGCAGACGTTCGTACTCCGGTCGCAATGAGCAGTTCTTC,CASRRSYSGRNEQFF
TRBD2,TRBJ2-5,.,TRBV28,TGTGCCAGCAGTTTCCCCCTAGCGGGGGTTTTCCAAGAGACCCAGTACTTC,CASSFPLAGVFQETQYF
.,TRBJ1-5,.,TRBV28,TGTGCCAGCAGTTTGGGCGGGGTCAATCAGCCCCAGCATTTT,CASSLGGVNQPQHF
.,TRBJ1-5,.,TRBV19,TGTGCCAGTAGTCCCCGCGGTGATCAGCCCCAGCATTTT,CASSPRGDQPQHF
.,TRBJ2-7,.,TRBV5-1,TGCGCCAGCAGCTCCGGGCCCGGGGGCTACGAGCAGTACTTC,CASSSGPGGYEQYF
TRBD1,TRBJ2-1,once,TRBV7-9,TGTGCCAGCAGCTCCTTAGGACAGGGAAAGGCCCGAGACAATGAGCAGTTCTTC,CASSSLGQGKARDNEQFF
TRBD2,TRBJ2-4,.,TRBV28,TGTGCCAGCAGTTTCCAAGGGGAGGGCAAAAACATTCAGTACTTC,CASSFQGEGKNIQYF
.,TRBJ1-6,.,TRBV5-1,TGCGCCAGCAGCTTGTCTCGAGGGAATAATTCACCCCTCCACTTT,CASSLSRGNNSPLHF